Below are 17 T cell receptor beta chains sequenced from a single sample in a study of chemoradiotherapy in HPV16-positive cancers. TCRdb's copy holds only in-frame clones and misses some; the assay was immunoSEQ multiplex PCR. Here the sample spans 25,000 to 35,000 clones, about 90% being singletons. The sample consisted of blood, taken from a patient who underwent chemoradiotherapy. These receptors originate from a human donor with HPV-associated anogenital cancer.

The chain recombines TRBV2 with TRBJ1-1, with no clear D. Deletions cut 7 bases from V and 1 base from J, with 10 bases between. Germline V gene sequence: CDR1 SNHLY, CDR2 FYNNEI. CDR3 length: 13 amino acids. The CDR3 loop reads CASKWRENTEAFF. The CDR3 coding sequence is TGTGCCAGCAAGTGGCGGGAGAACACTGAAGCTTTCTTT.

V is TRBV18 and J is TRBJ2-1; TRBD2 agrees at 7 bases. Germline CDR1 and CDR2: KGHSH and LQKENI. Unmatched junction bases numbered 11, after V lost 5 bases and J lost 4 bases. The CDR3 is 16 amino acids. CDR3 nucleotide sequence: TGTGCCAGCTCATCAACTGGACTAGGAGGTTACAATGAGCAGTTCTTC. Its translation is CASSSTGLGGYNEQFF.

The count of this clone is one. The chain links TRBV19 to TRBJ1-2, with TRBD1 as a possible D gene (5 bases). This CDR3 region has 13 residues. Trimming took off 5 bases at V and 3 bases at J, with 10 bases between the two ends. Germline CDR1 reads LNHDA; CDR2 reads SQIVND (reference sequence). CDR3 in DNA: TGTGCCAGTAGTTTGACAGCTTACTATGGCTACACCTTC. Translating it yields CASSLTAYYGYTF.

The V gene is TRBV6-6, the J gene TRBJ2-7, with D unresolved. Trimming took 0 bases from V and 4 from J, leaving 7 bases between them. The CDR3 sequence is 13 residues long. CDR1 and CDR2 (germline): MNHNY, SVGAGI (reference sequence). In nucleotides, the CDR3 is TGTGCCAGCAGTTACTCGAGAGTTTACGAGCAGTACTTC. It codes for CASSYSRVYEQYF.

The chain employs TRBV5-6 and TRBJ2-1, with 9 bases identical to TRBD1. V shed 3 bases and J 9 bases; nucleotides not matched to a gene: 22. CDR1 is SGHDT and CDR2 is YYEEEE in the germline V gene. The CDR3 extends over 19 amino acids. For the CDR3, the DNA is TGTGCCAGCAGCTCGGCCGGGACAGGGCCATCGCCCTTCATTGGTGAGCAGTTCTTC. This translates into CASSSAGTGPSPFIGEQFF.

This chain uses TRBV5-4 with TRBJ1-6; 9 bases are a match to TRBD1. The CDR3 covers 15 residues. V trimming: 0 bases; J trimming: 9 bases; junction bases outside the gene matches: 4. Germline CDR1 SGHNT, CDR2 YYREEE (reference sequence). CDR3 in amino acids: CASSLDRGRGSPLHF. The CDR3 DNA sequence: TGTGCCAGCAGCTTGGACAGGGGGCGCGGTTCACCCCTCCACTTT.

This clone was recorded only once. The chain recombines TRBV18 with TRBJ1-2; 7 nucleotides match TRBD1. There are 14 residues in the CDR3. The trim removed 3 bases at V and 7 bases at J, leaving 8 bases unmatched. The germline gives CDR1 KGHSH, CDR2 LQKENI. The CDR3 coding sequence is TGTGCCAGCTCACCCTTACAGGGGAAGGGTGGCTACACCTTC. It encodes CASSPLQGKGGYTF.

The chain links TRBV4-3 to TRBJ2-7, with 7 bases lining up with TRBD2. The junction had 5 bases not matched to a gene; V was cut back by 0 bases and J by 3 bases. CDR3 size: 15 residues. CDR1 and CDR2 (germline): LGHNA, YSLEER. The CDR3 region has the DNA TGCGCCAGCAGCCAAGAGCGGGGAGGGTTCTACGAGCAGTACTTC. Its protein is CASSQERGGFYEQYF.

This clone was found once. The chain couples TRBV28 to TRBJ1-5, with 9 bases identical to TRBD1. V shed 5 bases, J shed 5 bases, and the junction held 22 bases outside the gene matches. The germline V gene has CDR1 MDHEN and CDR2 SYDVKM. The CDR3 is 20 residues long. This CDR3 is CASSPALWTGEFVMDQPQHF. The CDR3 DNA is TGTGCCAGCAGTCCCGCCCTCTGGACAGGGGAGTTCGTGATGGATCAGCCCCAGCATTTT.

This chain connects TRBV5-4 to TRBJ2-5; possibly TRBD2 for D (6 bases). In germline, CDR1 is SGHNT, CDR2 YYREEE (reference sequence). The V end lost 0 bases, the J end lost 2 bases, and 11 bases lay between the germline ends. The CDR3 is 15 amino acids. The CDR3 spells CASSLASARQETQYF. CDR3 sequence (DNA): TGTGCCAGCAGCTTGGCTAGCGCGCGGCAAGAGACCCAGTACTTC.

The chain recombines TRBV11-3 with TRBJ2-2, with 7 bases matching TRBD2. Germline CDR1 reads SGHNT; CDR2 reads YENEEA. Trimming took 3 bases from V and 7 from J; bases not matched to a gene: 2. This CDR3 spans 13 amino acids. CDR3 sequence: CASSLGEGGELFF. CDR3 nucleotide sequence: TGTGCCAGCAGCTTGGGGGAGGGCGGGGAGCTGTTTTTT. The whole variable domain, filled in from reference TRBV11-3 and TRBJ2-2, reads EAGVVQSPRYKIIEKKQPVAFWCNPISGHNTLYWYLQNLGQGPELLIRYENEEAVDDSQLPKDRFSAERLKGVDSTLKIQPAELGDSAVYLCASSLGEGGELFFGEGSRLTVL.

V usage is TRBV5-1 and J usage is TRBJ2-7; D possibly corresponds to TRBD2 (6 bases). Germline CDR1 reads SGHRS; CDR2 reads YFSETQ. The CDR3 totals 12 residues. Trimming left V 2 bases short and J 5 bases short, with 8 bases between. CDR3 region: CASSLREDEQYF. DNA for the CDR3: TGCGCCAGCAGCTTAAGGGAGGACGAGCAGTACTTC.

To note about this clone: A far larger clone lies a single base away; this is likely a read error. V is TRBV7-4 and J is TRBJ1-1; D gene unclear. The CDR3 has 14 residues. Germline loops: CDR1 SGHVT, CDR2 SQSDAQ. Trimming shortened V by 1 base and J by 0 bases, and 6 bases separated the two germline ends. CDR3 amino acids: CASSLEAVNTEAFF. CDR3 sequence (DNA): TGTGCCAGCAGCTTAGAGGCAGTGAACACTGAAGCTTTCTTT.

The chain couples TRBV6-5 to TRBJ1-2; D is ambiguous. CDR1 and CDR2 from the germline V gene are MNHEY and SVGAGI. The CDR3 loop spans 12 amino acids. V shed 6 bases and J shed 12 bases, with 17 bases lying between them. CDR3 DNA sequence: TGTGCCAGCAGGAGGCCGGGTGCGGGAAACACCTTC. Its protein is CASRRPGAGNTF.

The chain employs TRBV10-1 and TRBJ2-3; 8 bases match TRBD1. Germline values: CDR1 WNHNN, CDR2 SYGVQD (reference sequence). The J segment lost 1 base and the V segment lost 3 bases, leaving 3 bases of the junction unmatched. This CDR3 spans 15 amino acids. The CDR3 nucleotides read TGCGCCAGCAGTGACAGGGGGCGCGGCACAGATACGCAGTATTTT. This sequence encodes CASSDRGRGTDTQYF.

This chain connects TRBV9 to TRBJ1-2; D remains ambiguous. The V end lost 4 bases, the J end lost 3 bases, and 13 bases lay between the germline ends. Germline V gene lookup returns CDR1 SGDLS and CDR2 YYNGEE. CDR3 length: 14 amino acids. The CDR3 is CASSSRTPDYGYTF. CDR3 nucleotide sequence: TGTGCCAGCAGCTCACGGACGCCAGACTATGGCTACACCTTC.

This clone showed up just once. The rearrangement uses TRBV7-3 and TRBJ1-1, with TRBD1 matching 10 bases. Germline V CDR1 and CDR2: SGHTA, FQGTGA. This CDR3 is 13 amino acids long. Germline trimming cut 1 base from V and 8 bases from J; bases unmatched to any gene: 1. The CDR3 region has the DNA TGTGCCAGCAGCTTAAGGGGACAGGGGGAAGCTTTCTTT. It encodes CASSLRGQGEAFF. The variable domain in full, with the rest retrieved from reference TRBV7-3 and TRBJ1-1, is GAGVSQTPSNKVTEKGKYVELRCDPISGHTALYWYRQSLGQGPEFLIYFQGTGAADDSGLPNDRFFAVRPEGSVSTLKIQRTERGDSAVYLCASSLRGQGEAFFGQGTRLTVV.